The rows below give T cell receptor beta chains drawn from one sample of a study of graft-versus-host responses after intestinal transplantation. The method was immunoSEQ multiplex PCR; TCRdb's version includes in-frame clones alone and lacks a portion of them. Among some 15,000 clones listed, roughly 74% were seen once. This specimen was ileum tissue, taken 14 days after transplant. These receptors were obtained from a human patient who received an intestinal transplant, so some T cells may come from the graft donor. Each CDR3 is given with its conserved first and last residue. A D gene is named only where the DNA matches it firmly. The size of a clone is reported for some rows only, either as once, few or many, or as a class for expanded clones.

D gene,V gene,J gene,clone size,CDR3 DNA,CDR3 protein
TRBD2,TRBV7-2,TRBJ2-2,NA,TGTGCCAGCACCAAACTAGCGGGAGGGCCAGGCACCGGGGAGCTGTTTTTT,CASTKLAGGPGTGELFF
NA,TRBV6-5,TRBJ2-5,NA,TGTGCCGCACGCTACCAGTACTTC,CAARYQYF
TRBD1,TRBV18,TRBJ2-7,NA,TGTGCCAGCTCACCAGGGACAGCATCCTACGAGCAGTACTTC,CASSPGTASYEQYF
NA,TRBV28,TRBJ1-5,NA,TGTGCCAGCAGTGCCCTGACAGTGTATAGCAATCAGCCCCAGCATTTT,CASSALTVYSNQPQHF
NA,TRBV10-1,TRBJ2-1,medium-sized,TGCGCCAGCTCGGACAGCGGCTCCTACAATGAGCAGTTCTTC,CASSDSGSYNEQFF
TRBD2,TRBV18,TRBJ2-3,NA,TGTGCCAGCTCACCTACTTCGGGACTAGCGCACTCTAGCACAGATACGCAGTATTTT,CASSPTSGLAHSSTDTQYF
TRBD1,TRBV5-6,TRBJ1-4,NA,TGTGCCAGCAGCCCGACGGACAGGGTCGGTGAAAAACTGTTTTTT,CASSPTDRVGEKLFF
TRBD1,TRBV6-1,TRBJ2-7,NA,TGTGCCAGCAGAGGACAGGGTCCCTACGAGCAGTACTTC,CASRGQGPYEQYF
TRBD1,TRBV6-5,TRBJ2-7,NA,TGTGCCAGCAGTCCGGGACAGTTATACGAGCAGTACTTC,CASSPGQLYEQYF
NA,TRBV19,TRBJ1-1,NA,TGTGCCAGTAGTAATCGGAGGGAGGCTGGCACTGAAGCTTTCTTT,CASSNRREAGTEAFF
NA,TRBV11-2,TRBJ2-5,NA,TGTGCCAGCACCCAGTTCCTGAAGTCAAAGACCCAGTACTTC,CASTQFLKSKTQYF
NA,TRBV4-1,TRBJ2-5,NA,TGCGCCAGCAGCCAAGTCTCCTCGGAGACCCAGTACTTC,CASSQVSSETQYF
NA,TRBV27,TRBJ1-2,NA,TGTGCCAGCAGTTTTGAAGGATGGTCTGGCTACACCTTC,CASSFEGWSGYTF
TRBD1,TRBV2,TRBJ2-7,NA,TGTGCCAGCATGGGGACAGGGGGCCGAGCGGGAGGCTACGAGCAGTACTTC,CASMGTGGRAGGYEQYF
NA,TRBV7-2,TRBJ1-2,NA,TGTGCCAGCACCTTCTCCAGAACTAACTATGGCTACACCTTC,CASTFSRTNYGYTF
NA,TRBV7-9,TRBJ1-2,NA,TGTGCCAGCAGTTATTGGACGGATAACTATGGCTACACCTTC,CASSYWTDNYGYTF
NA,TRBV7-2,TRBJ1-1,NA,TGTGCCAGCAGCTTAGGCACTGAAGCTTTCTTT,CASSLGTEAFF
TRBD2,TRBV5-4,TRBJ2-7,NA,TGTGCCAGCAGCTGGGGGACTAGCGGGAGTGGCGAGCAGTACTTC,CASSWGTSGSGEQYF
NA,TRBV25-1,TRBJ2-1,NA,TGTGCCAGCAGTGTTTTTAATGAGCAGTTCTTC,CASSVFNEQFF
NA,TRBV5-1,TRBJ1-1,few,TGCGCCAGCAGCTTGGATCACCCGAGGGACACTGAAGCTTTCTTT,CASSLDHPRDTEAFF
NA,TRBV6-5,TRBJ1-5,NA,TGTGCCAGCAGTGGTGAGGGTGGGAGGGGTCAGCCCCAGCATTTT,CASSGEGGRGQPQHF
NA,TRBV2,TRBJ1-5,NA,TGTGCCAGCAGTCAGGGAGTCGCTCAGCCCCAGCATTTT,CASSQGVAQPQHF
NA,TRBV10-3,TRBJ1-1,NA,TGTGCCATCAGGAGAGCGGACACTGAAGCTTTCTTT,CAIRRADTEAFF
NA,TRBV27,TRBJ2-7,few,TGTGCCAGCAGCCTGACAGAATCCTACGAGCAGTACTTC,CASSLTESYEQYF
NA,TRBV27,TRBJ2-2,NA,TGTGCCAGCACCGAGAACACCGGGGAGCTGTTTTTT,CASTENTGELFF
TRBD1,TRBV28,TRBJ2-3,few,TGTGCCAGCAGGACGAGGACAGGTACAACAGATACGCAGTATTTT,CASRTRTGTTDTQYF
NA,TRBV11-3,TRBJ2-1,once,TGTGCCAGCAGCCCCGGACGGCCAGTTGCCCTCGTAAATGAGCAGTTCTTC,CASSPGRPVALVNEQFF
TRBD1,TRBV7-9,TRBJ1-2,few,TGTGCCAGCAGTTCGGGACAGGGGGCAAGAGGCTACACCTTC,CASSSGQGARGYTF
NA,TRBV7-9,TRBJ1-2,few,TGTGCCAGCAGCTTAGAAGGGTGGGTCAACTATGGCTACACCTTC,CASSLEGWVNYGYTF
NA,TRBV2,TRBJ1-6,NA,TGTGCCAGCCTCCGGATTTATAATTCACCCCTCCACTTT,CASLRIYNSPLHF
NA,TRBV2,TRBJ2-3,NA,TGTGCCAGCAGCAAACAGGGCGCTAGCACAGATACGCAGTATTTT,CASSKQGASTDTQYF
NA,TRBV29-1,TRBJ2-3,NA,TGCAGCGTTGGGAGTCTAGCGACAAAGGCAGATACGCAGTATTTT,CSVGSLATKADTQYF
TRBD1,TRBV7-9,TRBJ2-5,NA,TGTGCCAGCAGCCCCCCAATCCAGGGGGCGGGGGAGACCCAGTACTTC,CASSPPIQGAGETQYF
NA,TRBV7-6,TRBJ1-2,few,TGTGCCAGCAGCCCTGACAGCCTCTATGGCTACACCTTC,CASSPDSLYGYTF
TRBD2,TRBV6-5,TRBJ2-7,few,TGTGCCAGCAGTACACTACTAGCGGGAAAACCCGAGCAGTACTTC,CASSTLLAGKPEQYF
NA,TRBV4-1,TRBJ1-3,NA,TGCGCCAGCAGCCCACCGTCAATCTCTGGAAACACCATATATTTT,CASSPPSISGNTIYF
TRBD1,TRBV5-1,TRBJ2-1,NA,TGCGCCAGCAGTAACCGCGACAGGGCCTACTACAATGAGCAGTTCTTC,CASSNRDRAYYNEQFF
TRBD2,TRBV5-1,TRBJ2-1,NA,TGCGCCAGCACCCCCCTAGCGGGGCCCAATGAGCAGTTCTTC,CASTPLAGPNEQFF
NA,TRBV6-5,TRBJ1-1,NA,TGTGCCAGCCTTGGGACAATCGGGACTGAAGCTTTCTTT,CASLGTIGTEAFF
NA,TRBV7-9,TRBJ2-1,few,TGTGCCAGCAGCCGAGGGCAGAGCGGGCGCAATGAGCAGTTCTTC,CASSRGQSGRNEQFF
TRBD2,TRBV19,TRBJ2-7,NA,TGTGCCAGTAGTCTCCAGCTAGCGGGGGAGCTAAACTACGAGCAGTACTTC,CASSLQLAGELNYEQYF
TRBD1,TRBV5-6,TRBJ1-5,NA,TGTGCCAGCAGCTTTGGGACAGGGGTTAGCAATCAGCCCCAGCATTTT,CASSFGTGVSNQPQHF
TRBD2,TRBV10-2,TRBJ2-3,few,TGCGCCAGCAGTGAGGCTAGCGGGAGAACAGATACGCAGTATTTT,CASSEASGRTDTQYF
NA,TRBV4-1,TRBJ2-7,NA,TGCGCCAGCAGCCAATCCCGGACGGCTTCCTACGAGCAGTACTTC,CASSQSRTASYEQYF
TRBD2,TRBV4-1,TRBJ2-1,NA,TGCGCCAGCAGCCAAGAACCTCCTAGCGGCTCCTACAATGAGCAGTTCTTC,CASSQEPPSGSYNEQFF
NA,TRBV27,TRBJ1-6,NA,TGTGCCAGCAGTTTAAGCAGGGGAGGATCACCCCTCCACTTT,CASSLSRGGSPLHF
TRBD1,TRBV25-1,TRBJ2-1,NA,TGTGCCAGCTATGGGACAGGGAAGGAAAATGAGCAGTTCTTC,CASYGTGKENEQFF
NA,TRBV6-6,TRBJ1-5,NA,TGTGCCAGCGGTCTAGGAGGGATCTTCGGCAATCAGCCCCAGCATTTT,CASGLGGIFGNQPQHF
NA,TRBV5-1,TRBJ2-7,NA,TGCGCCAGCAGCTTGGGACAAGTAGTCTACGAGCAGTACTTC,CASSLGQVVYEQYF
NA,TRBV19,TRBJ1-2,NA,TGTGCCAGTAGTATGCCGGGGAACTATGGCTACACCTTC,CASSMPGNYGYTF
NA,TRBV12-5,TRBJ2-5,NA,TGTGCTAGTGGCAAAGGGGGGGCGGAGACCCAGTACTTC,CASGKGGAETQYF
NA,TRBV7-8,TRBJ2-1,NA,TGTGCCAGCAGCCTAGGAGGGGATAAGCAGTTCTTC,CASSLGGDKQFF